This paragraph reports one TCR beta chain. Its antigen is currently not known. No quality values exist for individual bases; no much larger clone is one base distant. This entry belongs to a study of shared clonotypes between healthy human individuals (dated by TCRdb to 2018 to 2020). For the study in its entirety: A couple of women and a few men aged 18 to 49 years were included in the cohort. For each donor, three plates each were used for CD4 naive and CD4 memory, two plates were used for CD8 naive, and one plate was used for CD8 memory. To estimate repertoire size and how much clonotypes are shared between individuals, the study performed deep sequencing of blood TCR repertoires from five healthy adults. Libraries were prepared and TCR repertoires were sequenced by different laboratories using diverse techniques, in order to increase sequencing depth and limit assay-specific biases. Leukapheresis yielded between about 0.94 and 9 billion PBMCs per donor. The paper's findings and limits, for the study overall: Across a handful of donors, roughly 5.1% of naive CD4, roughly 3.4% of naive CD8, approximately 2.5% of memory CD4, and 0.4% to 0.45% of memory CD8 clonotypes were shared. Based on pairwise subsampling, the degree of clonotype sharing among donors was expected to be affected by sequencing depth. Larger estimated clonotype richness was generally found for naive subsets than for memory subsets. Compared with non-shared clonotypes, clonotypes shared by all four sorted-subset donors had higher generation probabilities. The genetic and exposure-history diversity represented was limited by the small number of donors. Only blood was sampled, and tissue TCR repertoires likely differ from those in blood. Rarefaction of sorted-subset datasets indicated incomplete sequencing despite the large sequencing depth.

The germline V gene encodes CDR1 ENHRY and CDR2 SYGVKD. Including cysteine and phenylalanine, the CDR3 has 16 amino acids. CDR3 DNA is the only sequence kept; it has 48 bases, read in frame from the first base. From V the trimming removes 2 bases and from J it removes 10 bases, while the gene matches leave 10 bases of the junction unaccounted for. Using the deep immunoSEQ assay, TCR CDR3 regions were amplified from genomic DNA by multiplex PCR. Extracted genomic DNA from each cell subset was distributed evenly across all wells of several immunoSEQ 96-well plates, and each plate was treated as a replicate. For sorted subsets, about 200 ng genomic DNA, equal to some 30,000 T cell genomes, was loaded into each replicate PCR. Purified libraries were quantified with a Qubit 3.0 fluorometer, sized on a Bioanalyzer 2100, and re-quantified with the KAPA Library Quantification kit. Each immunoSEQ 96-well plate was sequenced on its own single-read 150-cycle Illumina NextSeq 550 flow cell. From the authors' description of their analysis: Because only junctional sequences without quality scores were contained in the immunoSEQ output, filtering matching that applied to full-length reads could not be performed. Sequences were annotated with PyIR, a Python wrapper for IgBLAST v1.9, and V/J genes and CDR3 were assigned using IMGT germline references. Reads were removed for weak V/J assignments (E-value above 1e-6), missing CDR3, stop codons, out-of-frame junctions, or ambiguous translated residues. V3J clonotypes were defined as sequences sharing an identical inferred V gene, J gene, and CDR3 amino acid sequence. To compute the percentage overlap between repertoires, the number of shared unique clonotypes was divided by the size of the smaller repertoire. Repertoire richness was assessed with RTK rarefaction, the Chao1 estimator, and Recon v2.1 estimates of unobserved clonotypes. For all TCRbeta clonotypes obtained by the gDNA method from a few donors, generation probabilities were computed with OLGA. What TCRdb holds here is the immuneACCESS table cut down to in-frame rearrangements. Part of the clones is not present; checked against another copy, under half of the missing clones reflect an unresolved V gene, and the others are unexplained. V and J calls and clone size are copied from that table; D and trimming were computed from the DNA. In all, the sample holds about 680,000 clones, and approximately 73% of those were seen once. The top ten clones comprise more than 1.5% of the sample.

The donors were healthy, HIV-negative adults with no recently reported acute infections or vaccinations. Every donor was a Caucasian adult living in Nashville, Tennessee, USA. Magnetic negative selection was used to enrich CD4+ T cells, after which naive cells were positively selected on CD45RA and the negative fraction became the memory subset. After blood collection by leukapheresis, PBMCs were isolated using Ficoll-Histopaque density gradient centrifugation and then cryopreserved in the vapor phase of liquid nitrogen. Purity and quantity of every magnetically sorted T cell population were checked by analytical flow cytometry. Genomic DNA was isolated from each sorted fraction and quantified by UV absorbance on a Nanodrop 2000c.

Here the chain combines TRBV10-3 and TRBJ2-1; 11 middle bases align to TRBD2. The receptor comes from a woman aged 25 to 39 in good health. Material: memory CD4+ T cells sorted from blood. The cell subset or site tag for this specimen amounts to: CD45RA-negative fraction. CDR3 loop: CAISERETSGIREQFF. The sequenced DNA: TGTGCCATCAGTGAGAGAGAGACTAGCGGGATCCGAGAGCAGTTCTTC.